The 17 T cell receptor beta chains given below trace back to one sample, sequenced in a study of T cell clonality in common variable immunodeficiency. The table came from immunoSEQ multiplex PCR; TCRdb's copy has only in-frame clones and leaves some out. The data show 25,000 to 35,000 clones, with none appearing a single time. Antigens for these TCRs are unknown. Findings and caveats of the study: Reportedly, TCR beta sequences from common variable immunodeficiency showed fewer deletions and N-nucleotide insertions.

Sequenced input: peripheral blood mononuclear cells. These receptor sequences come from a human donor with common variable immunodeficiency.

This clone was detected a few times. This CDR3 is CASSLRTGMNTEAFF. Partial CDR3 DNA: TGTGCCAGCAGCTTACGGACAGGGATGAACACTGAA. The genes are TRBV7-8 and TRBJ1-1; TRBD1 matches at 8 bases. The read ends 3 residues early relative to the CDR3; the germline J gene fills the gap. Per germline, CDR1 SGHVS and CDR2 FQNEAQ. Unmatched junction bases numbered 2, after V lost 2 bases and J lost 0 bases. The CDR3 covers 15 residues.

Turning to this clone: The CDR3 end lies 3 residues beyond the end of the read and is filled in from the germline J gene. Other DNA sequences of this sample code for an identical CDR3. The J gene is TRBJ1-1, the V gene TRBV19, with a tentative D call TRBD1 (6 bases). CDR1 and CDR2 (germline): LNHDA, SQIVND (reference sequence). The CDR3 runs 11 residues. CDR3 amino acids: CASSSGTEAFF. The part of the CDR3 DNA that was read is TGTGCCAGTAGTTCGGGGACAGAA.

This clone was picked up a small number of times. The CDR3 end falls 3 residues outside the read, so it is completed with the germline J gene. V is TRBV7-2 and J is TRBJ2-5, with D perhaps matching TRBD2 (6 bases). The CDR3 covers 13 residues. Germline CDR1 is SGHTA and CDR2 is FQGNSA. The V end was cut by 5 bases, the J end by 4 bases, with 11 bases between. The CDR3 loop is CASSPRRGETQYF. The part of the CDR3 DNA that was read is TGTGCCAGCAGCCCTAGGCGGGGAGAGACC.

This clone turned up a few times. The CDR3 end falls 3 residues outside the read, so it is completed with the germline J gene. This chain links TRBV7-2 with TRBJ1-2; TRBD1 agrees at 7 bases. The V segment lost 2 bases and the J segment 4 bases; nucleotides outside the gene matches: 7. Looked up from germline, CDR1 is SGHTA and CDR2 is FQGNSA. This CDR3 region has 15 residues. The CDR3 here is CASSLMRTGLYGYTF. The part of the CDR3 DNA that was read is TGTGCCAGCAGCTTAATGCGGACAGGTCTCTATGGC.

This clone was observed at least ten times. The CDR3 is cut off 3 residues early in the read; its end comes from the germline J gene. This sequence joins TRBV7-2 and TRBJ2-5; tentatively, D is TRBD2 (6 bases). V was cut by 5 bases and J by 5 bases, with 6 bases left in between. Germline loops: CDR1 SGHTA, CDR2 FQGNSA. The CDR3 has 11 amino acids. The sequenced CDR3 bases are TGTGCCAGCAGCGGGGGGGAGACC. This translates into CASSGGET. The whole CDR3 region reads CASSGGETQYF. Complete variable domain (other parts from reference TRBV7-2 and TRBJ2-5): GAGVSQSPSNKVTEKGKDVELRCDPISGHTALYWYRQSLGQGLEFLIYFQGNSAPDKSGLPSDRFSAERTGGSVSTLTIQRTQQEDSAVYLCASSGGETQYFGPGTRLLVL.

Comment on this clone: The missing CDR3 end, 3 residues past where the read stops, is filled in from the germline J gene. In the same sample, other DNA sequences code for this CDR3. J is TRBJ1-5 and V is TRBV18, with unresolved D. V was pared by 3 bases and J by 5 bases, with 8 bases between. Germline V CDR1 and CDR2: KGHSH, LQKENI. The CDR3 extends over 13 amino acids. CDR3 in amino acids: CASSPGGDQPQHF. The sequenced CDR3 bases are TGTGCCAGCTCACCCGGCGGGGATCAGCCC.

To note about this clone: The read comes to an end 3 residues before the CDR3 does, leaving the germline J gene to fill in the end. The rearrangement uses TRBV5-1 and TRBJ2-7; 9 bases map to TRBD2. The CDR3 length is 14 residues. Germline assignment: CDR1 SGHRS and CDR2 YFSETQ. J gave up 2 bases and V 4 bases, and 4 bases lay outside the gene matches. The part of the CDR3 DNA that was read is TGCGCCAGCAGCGCTGGACTAGCGACCTACGAG. As protein: CASSAGLATYE. The whole CDR3 protein reads CASSAGLATYEQYF.

In this sample, this clone turned up a few times. The CDR3 extends 3 residues past the end of the read, so its final part is completed from the germline J gene. The chain combines TRBV6-2 or TRBV6-3 with TRBJ2-1; 9 bases agree with TRBD2. The length of the CDR3 is 15 residues. With 2 bases clipped from V and 4 bases from J, the junction kept 3 bases outside the gene matches. Germline V lookup: CDR1 MNHEY, CDR2 SVGEGT. Here the CDR3 reads CASSYLTSGYNEQFF. Incomplete CDR3 DNA: TGTGCCAGCAGTTACCTTACTAGCGGGTACAATGAG.

Here the CDR3 reads CASRSLLAGGKTDTQYF. Partial CDR3 DNA: TGTGCCAGCAGGTCCCTACTAGCGGGGGGGAAGACAGATACG. The rearrangement links TRBV2 to TRBJ2-3; 13 nucleotides match TRBD2. The read ends 3 residues shy of where the CDR3 ends; the end is completed using the germline J gene. CDR3 size: 17 residues. The J segment lost 3 bases and the V segment lost 6 bases, leaving 9 bases of the junction unmatched. In germline, CDR1 is SNHLY, CDR2 FYNNEI.

About this clone itself: The CDR3 is cut off 3 residues early in the read; its end comes from the germline J gene. The chain is built from TRBV7-6 and TRBJ2-7; no definite D call. CDR1 is SGHVS, CDR2 FNYEAQ, per germline. V dropped 1 base and J dropped 2 bases, with 15 bases sitting between them. CDR3 length equals 16 residues. The sequenced part of the CDR3 DNA is TGTGCCAGCAGCTTAGGGTCCCTCCAGTCAACCTACGAG. As protein: CASSLGSLQSTYE. The complete CDR3 reads CASSLGSLQSTYEQYF. Full variable domain (remainder filled in from reference TRBV7-6 and TRBJ2-7): GAGVSQSPRYKVTKRGQDVALRCDPISGHVSLYWYRQALGQGPEFLTYFNYEAQQDKSGLPNDRFSAERPEGSISTLTIQRTEQRDSAMYRCASSLGSLQSTYEQYFGPGTRLTVT.

This clone was detected many times. The read terminates 3 residues ahead of where the CDR3 ends, so the germline J gene completes it. The V call is TRBV29-1, the J call TRBJ1-2; TRBD1 might be the D (6 bases). V was shortened by 4 bases and J by 5 bases, with 11 bases between the two germline ends. Germline values: CDR1 SQVTM, CDR2 ANQGSEA. The CDR3 is 12 amino acids. The CDR3 reads CSVAGQKYGYTF. The sequenced part of the CDR3 DNA is TGCAGCGTTGCCGGACAGAAGTATGGC. Looking up the rest from reference TRBV29-1 and TRBJ1-2 gives the full variable domain: SAVISQKPSRDICQRGTSLTIQCQVDSQVTMMFWYRQQPGQSLTLIATANQGSEATYESGFVIDKFPISRPNLTFSTLTVSNMSPEDSSIYLCSVAGQKYGYTFGSGTRLTVV.

This clone was detected many times. Mismatch with germline at one junction end may stem from a read error. The read is 3 residues too short to cover the CDR3 end, so that end is filled in from the germline J gene. The gene calls are TRBV29-1 and TRBJ2-4, with 10 bases aligning to TRBD1. Germline values: CDR1 SQVTM, CDR2 ANQGSEA. This CDR3 spans 13 amino acids. The CDR3 sequence: CSVEGTGENIQYF. The CDR3 bases that were read are TGCAGCGTCGAAGGGACAGGGGAGAACATT.

This clone is medium-sized within its sample. The read ends 3 residues early relative to the CDR3; the germline J gene fills the gap. The chain uses TRBV2 and TRBJ2-5, with 12 bases lining up with TRBD1. The CDR3 runs to 16 residues. V shed 7 bases and J 5 bases; nucleotides not matched to a gene: 11. Germline lookup yields CDR1 SNHLY and CDR2 FYNNEI. The CDR3 sequence: CASTQRDRGLDETQYF. Partial CDR3 DNA: TGTGCCAGCACACAAAGGGACAGGGGGCTCGATGAGACC.

This clone was found a few times. The read terminates 3 residues before the CDR3 end, so the remaining end is supplied by the germline J gene. The chain links TRBV19 to TRBJ1-6; D may be TRBD1 (6 bases). The V gene lost 9 bases and the J gene lost 6 bases, with 15 bases spanning the gap. The CDR3 extends over 14 amino acids. Looked up from germline, CDR1 is LNHDA and CDR2 is SQIVND (reference sequence). The CDR3 sequence: CASNRQALNSPLHF. Partial CDR3 DNA: TGTGCCAGCAACCGACAGGCGCTTAATTCACCC.

As for this clone: The DNA ends 3 residues before the CDR3 does, and the rest of the CDR3 is filled in from the germline J gene. The V gene is TRBV5-1, the J gene TRBJ2-4; the match to TRBD1 covers 8 bases. J was trimmed by 1 base and V by 0 bases; bases with no gene match: 0. Germline V gene sequence: CDR1 SGHRS, CDR2 YFSETQ. The CDR3 covers 15 residues. The CDR3 spells CASSLGDRAKNIQYF. The sequenced part of the CDR3 DNA is TGCGCCAGCAGCTTGGGGGACAGGGCCAAAAACATT. The variable domain in full, completed from reference TRBV5-1 and TRBJ2-4, reads KAGVTQTPRYLIKTRGQQVTLSCSPISGHRSVSWYQQTPGQGLQFLFEYFSETQRNKGNFPGRFSGRQFSNSRSEMNVSTLELGDSALYLCASSLGDRAKNIQYFGAGTRLSVL.

This clone was seen at least ten times. The CDR3 goes on 3 residues after the read ends, and that part is filled in from the germline J gene. The rearrangement joins TRBV27 to TRBJ2-1; D might be TRBD2 (5 bases). Germline assignment: CDR1 MNHEY and CDR2 SMNVEV (reference sequence). The V gene lost 3 bases and the J gene lost 4 bases, with 22 bases spanning the gap. The CDR3 covers 18 residues. Partial CDR3 DNA: TGTGCCAGCAGTTTTTGGACTCAAACCCGAATGGCATACAATGAG. Encoded protein: CASSFWTQTRMAYNE. The full CDR3 sequence reads CASSFWTQTRMAYNEQFF.

This clone was recorded at least ten times. The read falls 3 residues short of the CDR3 end, and the missing part is taken from the germline J gene. The chain links TRBV6-2 or TRBV6-3 to TRBJ1-1; D is perhaps TRBD1 (5 bases). The CDR3 runs 13 residues. In germline, CDR1 is MNHEY, CDR2 SVGEGT. Trimming stripped 5 bases from V and 4 bases from J, with 11 bases between. The CDR3 DNA, read in part, is TGTGCCAGCAGTCGACAGAGGAGCACTGAA. The encoded protein is CASSRQRSTE. The entire CDR3 is CASSRQRSTEAFF.